This TCR beta chain was recovered during a study of regulatory T cells in long-lasting Graves disease. This clonotype occurred a few times. Its antigen is still unknown. A much larger clone is a single base away; this may be a read error. Time point described: newly diagnosed GD, antithyroid drugs for less than 3 months. The TCR library was made from RNA that had been extracted from PBMCs in TRIzol. Overall study findings and caveats: Clonotypes that were public and shared totalled a few thousand in persistent patients versus 966 in new patients.

Through Arm-PCR of CDR3 regions and iRepertoire HTBI primers, TCR beta libraries were built. One entry per CDR3 protein, called by TCRdb with MiXCR from the multiplex PCR reads. The sample records 500,000 or so distinct CDR3 sequences, approximately 16% being singletons. This CDR3 contains 13 residues. Germline CDR1 is SNHLY and CDR2 is FYNNEI. V lost 6 bases, J lost 7 bases, and 16 bases lay in between. These records were also assigned to another study, of T cells in Graves' hyperthyroidism and ophthalmopathy.

V gene TRBV2 combines with J gene TRBJ2-7, with D tentatively TRBD1 (5 bases). Specimen: peripheral blood mononuclear cells (PBMCs), collected at new diagnosis, from a patient treated with antithyroid drugs. This receptor was obtained from a woman aged 35 to 60 with Graves disease. The CDR3 loop reads CASRRAGPHEQYF. CDR3 bases: TGTGCCAGCAGAAGGGCAGGGCCCCATGAGCAGTACTTC.